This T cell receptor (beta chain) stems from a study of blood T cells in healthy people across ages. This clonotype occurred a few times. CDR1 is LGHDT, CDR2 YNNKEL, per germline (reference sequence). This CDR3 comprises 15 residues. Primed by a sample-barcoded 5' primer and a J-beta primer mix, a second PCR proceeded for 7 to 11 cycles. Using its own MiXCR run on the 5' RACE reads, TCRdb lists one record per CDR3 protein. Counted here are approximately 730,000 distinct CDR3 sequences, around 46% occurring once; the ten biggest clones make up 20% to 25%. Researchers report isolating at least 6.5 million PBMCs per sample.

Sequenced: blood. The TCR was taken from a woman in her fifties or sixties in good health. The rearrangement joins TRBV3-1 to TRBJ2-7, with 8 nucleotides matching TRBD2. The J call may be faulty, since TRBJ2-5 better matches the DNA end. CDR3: CASSLHGGAEETQYF. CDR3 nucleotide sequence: TGTGCCAGCAGTCTCCACGGGGGGGCAGAGGAGACCCAGTACTTC.